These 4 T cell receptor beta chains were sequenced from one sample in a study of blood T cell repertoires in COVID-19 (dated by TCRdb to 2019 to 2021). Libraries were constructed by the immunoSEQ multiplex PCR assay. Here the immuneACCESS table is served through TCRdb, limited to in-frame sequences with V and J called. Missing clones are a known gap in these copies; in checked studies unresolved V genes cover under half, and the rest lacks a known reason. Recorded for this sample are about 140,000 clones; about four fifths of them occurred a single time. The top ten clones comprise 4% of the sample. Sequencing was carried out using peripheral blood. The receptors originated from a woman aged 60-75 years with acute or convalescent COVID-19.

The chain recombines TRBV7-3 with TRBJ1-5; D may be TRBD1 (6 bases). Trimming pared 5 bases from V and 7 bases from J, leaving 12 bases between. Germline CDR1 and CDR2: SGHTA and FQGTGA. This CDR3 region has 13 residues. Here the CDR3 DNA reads TGTGCCAGCAGCATACAGGGATGGCAGCCCCAGCATTTT. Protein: CASSIQGWQPQHF.

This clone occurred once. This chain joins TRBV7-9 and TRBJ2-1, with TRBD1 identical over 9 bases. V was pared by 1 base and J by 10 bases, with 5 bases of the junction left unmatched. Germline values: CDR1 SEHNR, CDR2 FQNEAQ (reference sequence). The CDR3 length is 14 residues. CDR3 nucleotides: TGTGCCAGCAGCTTAGGGGGACAGGGTTGGGAGCAGTTCTTC. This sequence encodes CASSLGGQGWEQFF.

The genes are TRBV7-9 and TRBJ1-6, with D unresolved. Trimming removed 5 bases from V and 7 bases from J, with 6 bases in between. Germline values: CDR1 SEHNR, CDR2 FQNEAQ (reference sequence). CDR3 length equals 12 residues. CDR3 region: CASSEKNSPLHF. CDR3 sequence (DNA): TGTGCCAGCAGCGAGAAGAATTCACCCCTCCACTTT.

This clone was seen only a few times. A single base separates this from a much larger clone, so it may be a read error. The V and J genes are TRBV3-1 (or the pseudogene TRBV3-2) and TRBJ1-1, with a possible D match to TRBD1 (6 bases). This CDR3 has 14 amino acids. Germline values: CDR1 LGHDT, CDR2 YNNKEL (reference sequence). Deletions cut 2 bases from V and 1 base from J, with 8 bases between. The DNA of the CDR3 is TGTGCCAGCAGCCAACCACAGGGGAACACTGAAGCTTTCTTT. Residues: CASSQPQGNTEAFF.